This T cell receptor beta chain comes out of a study of blood T cell repertoires in COVID-19. Study-level background: The origin of the acute and convalescent COVID-19 samples was the United States, Italy and Spain. T cells, B-cell-depleted T cells, or PBMCs supplied cDNA or gDNA.

The V gene end was trimmed by 0 bases and the J gene end by 3 bases; junction bases not matched to a gene: 4. This CDR3 spans 16 amino acids. Germline V gene sequence: CDR1 MNHEY, CDR2 SVGEGT. Study processing details: How many nucleated cells were present was estimated from reference gene primer amplification. Measured with immunoSEQ multiplex PCR; TCRdb has only the in-frame clones, and not every one. V and J calls and clone size are given by that table; D and trimming were obtained from the DNA. The sample lists around 200,000 clones, under 90% seen once, with 14% in the top ten. The sample consisted of peripheral blood. The receptor was derived from a man aged 25 to 40 with active or convalescent COVID-19. V gene TRBV6-2 or TRBV6-3 combines with J gene TRBJ1-5; 8 bases agree with TRBD1. The CDR3 bases are TGTGCCAGCAGTTACTCGAACAGGGGGATCAATCAGCCCCAGCATTTT. Protein sequence: CASSYSNRGINQPQHF.